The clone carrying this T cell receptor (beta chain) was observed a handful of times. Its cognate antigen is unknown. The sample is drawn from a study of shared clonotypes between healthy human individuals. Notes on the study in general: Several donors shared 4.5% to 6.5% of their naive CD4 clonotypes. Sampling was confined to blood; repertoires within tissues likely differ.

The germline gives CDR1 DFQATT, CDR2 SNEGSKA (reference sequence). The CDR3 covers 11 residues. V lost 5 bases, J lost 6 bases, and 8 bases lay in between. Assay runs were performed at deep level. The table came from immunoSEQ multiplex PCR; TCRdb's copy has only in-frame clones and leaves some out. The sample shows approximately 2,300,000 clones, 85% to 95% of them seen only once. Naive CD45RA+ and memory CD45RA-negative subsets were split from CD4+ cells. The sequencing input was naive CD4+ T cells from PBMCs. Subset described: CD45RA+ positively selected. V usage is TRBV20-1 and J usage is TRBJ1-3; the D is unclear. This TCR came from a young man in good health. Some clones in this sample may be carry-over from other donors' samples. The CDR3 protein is CSAPSLNTIYF. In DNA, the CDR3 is TGCAGTGCTCCAAGTTTAAACACCATATATTTT.